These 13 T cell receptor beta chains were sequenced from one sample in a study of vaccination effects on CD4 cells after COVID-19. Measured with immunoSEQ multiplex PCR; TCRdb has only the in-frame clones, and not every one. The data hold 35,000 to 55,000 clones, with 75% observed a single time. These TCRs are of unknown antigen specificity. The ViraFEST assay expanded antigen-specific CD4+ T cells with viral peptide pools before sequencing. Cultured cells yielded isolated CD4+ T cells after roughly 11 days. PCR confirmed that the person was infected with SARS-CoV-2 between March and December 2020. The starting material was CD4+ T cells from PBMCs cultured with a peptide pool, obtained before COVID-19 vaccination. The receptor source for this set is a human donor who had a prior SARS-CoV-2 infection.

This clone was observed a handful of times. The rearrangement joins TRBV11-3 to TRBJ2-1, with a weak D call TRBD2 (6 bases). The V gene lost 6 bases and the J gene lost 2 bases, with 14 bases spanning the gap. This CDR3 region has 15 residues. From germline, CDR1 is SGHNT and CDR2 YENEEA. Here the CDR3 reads CASSPRERPYNEQFF. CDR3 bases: TGTGCCAGCAGTCCACGGGAGAGGCCCTACAATGAGCAGTTCTTC.

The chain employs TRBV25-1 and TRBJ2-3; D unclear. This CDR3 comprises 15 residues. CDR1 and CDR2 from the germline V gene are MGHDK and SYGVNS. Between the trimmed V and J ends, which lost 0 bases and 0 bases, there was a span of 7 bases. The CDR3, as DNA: TGTGCCAGCAGTGAATACCGTACTAGCACAGATACGCAGTATTTT. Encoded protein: CASSEYRTSTDTQYF. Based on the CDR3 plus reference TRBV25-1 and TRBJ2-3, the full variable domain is EADIYQTPRYLVIGTGKKITLECSQTMGHDKMYWYQQDPGMELHLIHYSYGVNSTEKGDLSSESTVSRIRTEHFPLTLESARPSHTSQYLCASSEYRTSTDTQYFGPGTRLTVL.

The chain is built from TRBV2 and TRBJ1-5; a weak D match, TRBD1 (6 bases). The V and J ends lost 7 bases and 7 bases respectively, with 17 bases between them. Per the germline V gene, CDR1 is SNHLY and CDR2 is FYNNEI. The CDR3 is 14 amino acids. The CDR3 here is CASTRDRSSQPQHF. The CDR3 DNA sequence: TGTGCCAGCACCCGAGACAGGTCCAGCCAGCCCCAGCATTTT.

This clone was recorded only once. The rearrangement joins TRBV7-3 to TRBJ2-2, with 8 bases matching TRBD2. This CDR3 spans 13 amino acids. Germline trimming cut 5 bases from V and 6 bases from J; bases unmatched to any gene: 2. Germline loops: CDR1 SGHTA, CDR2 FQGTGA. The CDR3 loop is CASSPGGAGELFF. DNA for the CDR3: TGTGCCAGCAGCCCCGGGGGGGCCGGGGAGCTGTTTTTT.

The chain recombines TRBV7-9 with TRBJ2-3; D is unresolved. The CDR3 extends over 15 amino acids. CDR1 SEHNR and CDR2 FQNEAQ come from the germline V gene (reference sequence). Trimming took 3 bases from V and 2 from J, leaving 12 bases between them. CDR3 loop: CASSLVQRYTDTQYF. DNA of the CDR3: TGTGCCAGCAGCTTGGTTCAGCGCTACACAGATACGCAGTATTTT.

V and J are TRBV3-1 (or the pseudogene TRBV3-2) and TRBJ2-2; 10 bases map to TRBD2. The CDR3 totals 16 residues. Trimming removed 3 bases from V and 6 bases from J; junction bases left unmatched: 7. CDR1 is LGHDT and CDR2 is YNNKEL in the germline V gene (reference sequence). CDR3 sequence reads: CASSHQAGGGSGELFF. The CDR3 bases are TGTGCCAGCAGCCATCAAGCGGGGGGGGGATCCGGGGAGCTGTTTTTT.

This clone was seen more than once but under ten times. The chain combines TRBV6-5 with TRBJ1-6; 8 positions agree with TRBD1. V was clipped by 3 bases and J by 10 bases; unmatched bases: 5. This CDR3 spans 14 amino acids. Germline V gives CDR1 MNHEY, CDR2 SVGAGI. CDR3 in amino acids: CASSYGQGESPLHF. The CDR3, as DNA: TGTGCCAGCAGTTATGGACAGGGAGAGTCACCCCTCCACTTT.

CDR3 nucleotides: TGTGCCAGCAGCGGAACCGGTGCCCGACTGCAGTTCTTC. Encoded protein: CASSGTGARLQFF. The rearrangement links TRBV9 to TRBJ2-1; the D is unclear. Germline V gene sequence: CDR1 SGDLS, CDR2 YYNGEE. The V and J ends lost 3 bases and 12 bases respectively, with 16 bases between them. The CDR3 contains 13 residues. The full variable domain, in which reference TRBV9 and TRBJ2-1 provide the parts outside the CDR3, is DSGVTQTPKHLITATGQRVTLRCSPRSGDLSVYWYQQSLDQGLQFLIQYYNGEERAKGNILERFSAQQFPDLHSELNLSSLELGDSALYFCASSGTGARLQFFGPGTRLTVL.

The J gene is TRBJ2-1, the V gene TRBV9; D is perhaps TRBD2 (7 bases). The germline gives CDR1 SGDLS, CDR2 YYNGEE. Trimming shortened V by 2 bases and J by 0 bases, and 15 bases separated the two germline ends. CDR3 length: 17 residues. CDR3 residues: CASSVKGGVRSYNEQFF. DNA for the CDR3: TGTGCCAGCAGCGTTAAAGGGGGGGTACGCTCCTACAATGAGCAGTTCTTC.

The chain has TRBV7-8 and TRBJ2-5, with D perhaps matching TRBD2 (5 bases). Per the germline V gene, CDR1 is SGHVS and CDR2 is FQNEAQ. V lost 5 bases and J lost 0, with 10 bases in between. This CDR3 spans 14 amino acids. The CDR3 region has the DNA TGTGCCAGCAGCGCCTTAGCGCACCAAGAGACCCAGTACTTC. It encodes CASSALAHQETQYF.

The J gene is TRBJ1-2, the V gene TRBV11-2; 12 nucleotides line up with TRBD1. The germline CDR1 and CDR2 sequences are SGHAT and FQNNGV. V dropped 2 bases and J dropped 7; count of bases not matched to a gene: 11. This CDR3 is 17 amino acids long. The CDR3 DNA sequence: TGTGCCAGCAGCTTAATCGTCGGGACAGGGGGCATCGGTGGCTACACCTTC. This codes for CASSLIVGTGGIGGYTF.

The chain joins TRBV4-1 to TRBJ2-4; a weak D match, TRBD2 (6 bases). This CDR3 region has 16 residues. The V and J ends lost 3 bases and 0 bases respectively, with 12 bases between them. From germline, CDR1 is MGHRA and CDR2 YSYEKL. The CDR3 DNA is TGCGCCAGCAGCCACCGGGCGGGGCTAGCCAAAAACATTCAGTACTTC. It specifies CASSHRAGLAKNIQYF.

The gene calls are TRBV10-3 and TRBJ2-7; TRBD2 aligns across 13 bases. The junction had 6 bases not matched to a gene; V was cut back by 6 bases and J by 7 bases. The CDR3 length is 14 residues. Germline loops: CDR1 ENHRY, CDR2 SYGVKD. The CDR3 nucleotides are TGTGCCATCAGGGAAGAGGGACTAGCGGGAGAGCAGTACTTC. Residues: CAIREEGLAGEQYF.